These T cell receptor beta chains were read from a single sample in a study of cytomegalovirus exposure and HLA in healthy donors. Some clones are missing from TCRdb's copy, which holds only in-frame ones; the method was immunoSEQ multiplex PCR. The sample records around 70,000 clones, around 95% being singletons. Material for sequencing was PBMCs. These TCRs come from a woman aged 18-29 years in good health and CMV-seropositive. Each CDR3 is given with its conserved first and last residue. Each record gives: clone size, J gene, V gene, D gene, CDR3 DNA, CDR3 protein. The D gene is left open where the match is weak. Not all rows give a size; the values are once, few, many and, for expanded clones, a class.

abundance: NA; j_gene: TRBJ1-1; v_gene: TRBV30; d_gene: TRBD1; CDR3nt: TGTGCCTGGGGACAGGGAGGAGGGACTGAAGCTTTCTTT; CDR3aa: CAWGQGGGTEAFF
abundance: NA; j_gene: TRBJ2-7; v_gene: TRBV19; d_gene: TRBD1; CDR3nt: TGTGCCAGTAGTACCGGACAGGGGGTTGGCGAGCAGTACTTC; CDR3aa: CASSTGQGVGEQYF
abundance: NA; j_gene: TRBJ2-1; v_gene: TRBV13; d_gene: TRBD2; CDR3nt: TGTGCCAGCAGCAGCGGGAGGACCTACAATGAGCAGTTCTTC; CDR3aa: CASSSGRTYNEQFF
abundance: NA; j_gene: TRBJ1-5; v_gene: TRBV5-5; d_gene: TRBD1; CDR3nt: TGTGCCAGCAGCCTAGGACAGGGAGGTCAGCCCCAGCATTTT; CDR3aa: CASSLGQGGQPQHF
abundance: NA; j_gene: TRBJ2-2; v_gene: TRBV19; d_gene: TRBD1; CDR3nt: TGTGCCAGTAGTCTCCGGACAGGGGCGAACACCGGGGAGCTGTTTTTT; CDR3aa: CASSLRTGANTGELFF
abundance: once; j_gene: TRBJ2-2; v_gene: TRBV9; d_gene: NA; CDR3nt: TGTGCCAGCAGCGTAAGTCCCCTAGCGTCTAACACCGGGGAGCTGTTTTTT; CDR3aa: CASSVSPLASNTGELFF
abundance: NA; j_gene: TRBJ2-7; v_gene: TRBV11-2; d_gene: TRBD2; CDR3nt: TGTGCCAGCAGCTTAGACGGGGGGTACGAGCAGTACTTC; CDR3aa: CASSLDGGYEQYF
abundance: NA; j_gene: TRBJ2-7; v_gene: TRBV7-9; d_gene: NA; CDR3nt: TGTGCCAGCAGTCCATCGGGGGACAGCACCTACGAGCAGTACTTC; CDR3aa: CASSPSGDSTYEQYF
abundance: NA; j_gene: TRBJ2-4; v_gene: TRBV21-1; d_gene: NA; CDR3nt: TGTGCCAGCAGCAAGGACGGGAGGACGTTAGCCAAAAACATTCAGTACTTC; CDR3aa: CASSKDGRTLAKNIQYF
abundance: NA; j_gene: TRBJ2-3; v_gene: TRBV11-2; d_gene: NA; CDR3nt: TGTGCCAGCAGCTCTAATCGTGGAGCCAAGGAGGGTTGGACAGATACGCAGTATTTT; CDR3aa: CASSSNRGAKEGWTDTQYF
abundance: NA; j_gene: TRBJ1-4; v_gene: TRBV6-1; d_gene: TRBD1; CDR3nt: TGTGCCAGTCGGGAACAGGGGGACGAAAAACTGTTTTTT; CDR3aa: CASREQGDEKLFF
abundance: once; j_gene: TRBJ2-7; v_gene: TRBV20-1; d_gene: NA; CDR3nt: TGCAGTGCTCAGGACAGTCGGGAGCAGTACTTC; CDR3aa: CSAQDSREQYF
abundance: once; j_gene: TRBJ1-3; v_gene: TRBV30; d_gene: TRBD1; CDR3nt: TGTGCCTGGAGTGATTGGAGGGGGCGAGGAGGAAACACCATATATTTT; CDR3aa: CAWSDWRGRGGNTIYF
abundance: NA; j_gene: TRBJ2-2; v_gene: TRBV5-1; d_gene: NA; CDR3nt: TGCGCCAGCAGCCCCCCCGAGACAGCGAACACCGGGGAGCTGTTTTTT; CDR3aa: CASSPPETANTGELFF
abundance: NA; j_gene: TRBJ2-5; v_gene: TRBV9; d_gene: TRBD2; CDR3nt: TGTGCCAGCAGCTTTGCCCCAATGGCGGGGGGGCCAGAGACCCAGTACTTC; CDR3aa: CASSFAPMAGGPETQYF
abundance: medium-sized; j_gene: TRBJ2-7; v_gene: TRBV10-2; d_gene: NA; CDR3nt: TGCGCCAGCTCTCCCTGGGCCTACTACGAGCAGTACTTC; CDR3aa: CASSPWAYYEQYF
abundance: NA; j_gene: TRBJ1-2; v_gene: TRBV7-2; d_gene: TRBD1; CDR3nt: TGTGCCAGCAGCTTAGCGGGACAGACTGTCCTGAAAGGCTACACCTTC; CDR3aa: CASSLAGQTVLKGYTF
abundance: once; j_gene: TRBJ2-1; v_gene: TRBV30; d_gene: NA; CDR3nt: TGTGCCTGGGGGAACCAGGGAACGATCTACAATGAGCAGTTCTTC; CDR3aa: CAWGNQGTIYNEQFF
abundance: once; j_gene: TRBJ1-5; v_gene: TRBV30; d_gene: TRBD1; CDR3nt: TGTGCCTGGGGGACAGGGGGCTCCCAGCCCCAGCATTTT; CDR3aa: CAWGTGGSQPQHF
abundance: NA; j_gene: TRBJ2-1; v_gene: TRBV20-1; d_gene: NA; CDR3nt: TGCAGTGCTAGTATACAGGATGGGCAGTTCTTC; CDR3aa: CSASIQDGQFF
abundance: NA; j_gene: TRBJ1-1; v_gene: TRBV2; d_gene: TRBD1; CDR3nt: TGTGCCAGCAGCAAAGATTGGACAGGGGGCATCTCTGAAGCTTTCTTT; CDR3aa: CASSKDWTGGISEAFF
abundance: NA; j_gene: TRBJ2-7; v_gene: TRBV6-1; d_gene: NA; CDR3nt: TGTGCCAGCAGTGAAAAGGGACTCCTGGATTACGAGCAGTACTTC; CDR3aa: CASSEKGLLDYEQYF
abundance: NA; j_gene: TRBJ2-1; v_gene: TRBV4-2; d_gene: NA; CDR3nt: TGTGCCAGCAGCCATGGCCCTTGGAATGAGCAGTTCTTC; CDR3aa: CASSHGPWNEQFF
abundance: once; j_gene: TRBJ2-5; v_gene: TRBV18; d_gene: NA; CDR3nt: TGTGCCAGCTCACCCGGATCAGGGAATGGTGAAGAGACCCAGTACTTC; CDR3aa: CASSPGSGNGEETQYF
abundance: NA; j_gene: TRBJ2-3; v_gene: TRBV19; d_gene: NA; CDR3nt: TGTGCCAGTAGTAAGGGGAATGGGTTCACAGATACGCAGTATTTT; CDR3aa: CASSKGNGFTDTQYF
abundance: NA; j_gene: TRBJ1-1; v_gene: TRBV12-5; d_gene: TRBD1; CDR3nt: TGTGCTAGTGGTTTGGTACTCAGAGCAGGGGGCACTGAAGCTTTCTTT; CDR3aa: CASGLVLRAGGTEAFF
abundance: NA; j_gene: TRBJ2-7; v_gene: TRBV5-1; d_gene: NA; CDR3nt: TGCGCCAGCAGCTTGGTCCCGGGAGACCGCTACGAGCAGTACTTC; CDR3aa: CASSLVPGDRYEQYF
abundance: once; j_gene: TRBJ1-1; v_gene: TRBV6-5; d_gene: NA; CDR3nt: TGTGCCAGCAGTCCTAATTCGATCGTGAACACTGAAGCTTTCTTT; CDR3aa: CASSPNSIVNTEAFF
abundance: NA; j_gene: TRBJ2-3; v_gene: TRBV9; d_gene: NA; CDR3nt: TGTGCCAGCAGCGATACAGGGTACCCGGACACAGATACGCAGTATTTT; CDR3aa: CASSDTGYPDTDTQYF
abundance: NA; j_gene: TRBJ2-2; v_gene: TRBV11-3; d_gene: TRBD1; CDR3nt: TGTGCCAGCAGCGTCGGACAGGGTGACACCGGGGAGCTGTTTTTT; CDR3aa: CASSVGQGDTGELFF
abundance: NA; j_gene: TRBJ2-7; v_gene: TRBV6-1; d_gene: TRBD1; CDR3nt: TGTGCCAGCAGTGAAGATAGGACAGGTTACTACGAGCAGTACTTC; CDR3aa: CASSEDRTGYYEQYF
abundance: NA; j_gene: TRBJ1-5; v_gene: TRBV5-6; d_gene: NA; CDR3nt: TGTGCCAGCAGCTTGTCTCCCGTCGGGGAAGGCAATCAGCCCCAGCATTTT; CDR3aa: CASSLSPVGEGNQPQHF
abundance: NA; j_gene: TRBJ2-1; v_gene: TRBV5-6; d_gene: NA; CDR3nt: TGTGCCAGCAGCTTGGAGGCGGGATTGACACTTGAGCAGTTCTTC; CDR3aa: CASSLEAGLTLEQFF
abundance: few; j_gene: TRBJ2-2; v_gene: TRBV4-3; d_gene: NA; CDR3nt: TGCGCCAGCAGCCAAGAACCGGGGGGCGCGAACACCGGGGAGCTGTTTTTT; CDR3aa: CASSQEPGGANTGELFF
abundance: NA; j_gene: TRBJ2-7; v_gene: TRBV6-1; d_gene: TRBD2; CDR3nt: TGTGCCAGCAGTGAATGGGGGGGGAACTACGAGCAGTACTTC; CDR3aa: CASSEWGGNYEQYF
abundance: few; j_gene: TRBJ2-3; v_gene: TRBV5-1; d_gene: TRBD2; CDR3nt: TGCGCCAGCAGCCCAACTAGCGGGGGGTCCACAGATACGCAGTATTTT; CDR3aa: CASSPTSGGSTDTQYF
abundance: NA; j_gene: TRBJ2-7; v_gene: TRBV14; d_gene: NA; CDR3nt: TGTGCCAGCAGCCAAGGTTTGGAGGGGCCTTTCACCTACGAGCAGTACTTC; CDR3aa: CASSQGLEGPFTYEQYF
abundance: NA; j_gene: TRBJ1-5; v_gene: TRBV27; d_gene: NA; CDR3nt: TGTGCCAGCAGTTTAACAGGCTATAGCAATCAGCCCCAGCATTTT; CDR3aa: CASSLTGYSNQPQHF
abundance: NA; j_gene: TRBJ2-7; v_gene: TRBV19; d_gene: TRBD2; CDR3nt: TGTGCCAGTATGGGGGTAGCGGGAGGCCCCGGGCCCTACGAGCAGTACTTC; CDR3aa: CASMGVAGGPGPYEQYF
abundance: NA; j_gene: TRBJ2-3; v_gene: TRBV5-4; d_gene: TRBD2; CDR3nt: TGTGCCAGCAGCCCGACCCCGGGACTAGCGGGAGGGGGTGGCACAGATACGCAGTATTTT; CDR3aa: CASSPTPGLAGGGGTDTQYF
abundance: NA; j_gene: TRBJ1-2; v_gene: TRBV27; d_gene: TRBD1; CDR3nt: TGTGCCAGCAGTCACGGACAGGGGGCGATCTATGGCTACACCTTC; CDR3aa: CASSHGQGAIYGYTF
abundance: NA; j_gene: TRBJ2-7; v_gene: TRBV2; d_gene: NA; CDR3nt: TGTGCCAGCAGCCCTACCTACGAGCAGTACTTC; CDR3aa: CASSPTYEQYF